These T cell receptor beta chains were read from a single sample in a study of blood T cells in healthy people across ages. TCRdb itself ran the 5' RACE reads through MiXCR, one entry per CDR3 protein. The sample lists approximately 1.5 million distinct CDR3 sequences; less than 45% were seen once. Source material: blood. The receptors derive from a woman aged 18-29 years in good health. Both conserved end residues are part of each CDR3. D genes are given only for firm matches. A row's size may be missing; if present it is once, few, many or a size class.

CDR3nt	CDR3aa	abundance	v_gene	len	j_gene	d_gene
TGTGCCAGTTGTCGGGACAGAAATGAAGAACTGTTTTTT	CASCRDRNEELFF	-	TRBV7-2	13	TRBJ1-4	TRBD1
TGTGCCAGCAGCCGCGGACTAGCGGGTTTGGATGAGCAGTTCTTC	CASSRGLAGLDEQFF	-	TRBV6-2/TRBV6-3	15	TRBJ2-1	TRBD2
TGTGCCAGCAGTCGTCTTCAGACGACAGTCATGAACACTGAAGCTTTCTTT	CASSRLQTTVMNTEAFF	-	TRBV27	17	TRBJ1-1	-
TGTGCCAGCAGCAAAGAGGGGGGCTCTAGCACAGATACGCAGTATTTT	CASSKEGGSSTDTQYF	-	TRBV11-2	16	TRBJ2-3	-
TGTGCCAGCAGTTACCGGGGGCTCCGGTCCAACGAGCAGTACTTC	CASSYRGLRSNEQYF	few	TRBV6-2/TRBV6-3	15	TRBJ2-7	-
TGTGCCAGCAGCAAAGCTAGACAGGGAGGAACAGGACCTAACTATGGCTACACCTTC	CASSKARQGGTGPNYGYTF	few	TRBV21-1	19	TRBJ1-2	-
TGCGCCAACAGCCTTTATGTCCCTAGGGATCGGGCTAATGAAAAACTGTTTTTT	CANSLYVPRDRANEKLFF	-	TRBV4-3	18	TRBJ1-4	-
TGTGCCAGCAGAGCACAGGGCCTTCAGCCCCAGCATTTT	CASRAQGLQPQHF	-	TRBV12-3/TRBV12-4	13	TRBJ1-5	-
TGTGCCAGCAAGGAGGCTGCTAACTATGGCTACACCTTC	CASKEAANYGYTF	few	TRBV25-1	13	TRBJ1-2	-
TGTGCCAGCAGTTTTAGACGGGGGGATCTCGAGCAGTACTTC	CASSFRRGDLEQYF	-	TRBV12-3/TRBV12-4	14	TRBJ2-7	TRBD2
TGCGCCAGCAGCCCAGGACTGGGGCTAGCGGGAGCAAACAATGAGCAGTTCTTC	CASSPGLGLAGANNEQFF	-	TRBV5-1	18	TRBJ2-1	TRBD2
TGTGCCAGCAGTTTATCTAGGGAATCCTACGAGCAGTACTTC	CASSLSRESYEQYF	few	TRBV28	14	TRBJ2-7	-
TGCGCCAGCTCTTCTGAGGTTGGACTAGTTTCTGAGCAGTACTTC	CASSSEVGLVSEQYF	-	TRBV5-1	15	TRBJ2-7	TRBD2
TGCGCCAGCAGCCCCCGGTCGGCAGAGACCCACTACGAGCAGTACTTC	CASSPRSAETHYEQYF	-	TRBV5-1	16	TRBJ2-7	-
TGTGCCACCCTCAGGACAGCCCAAGAGACCCAGTACTTC	CATLRTAQETQYF	-	TRBV6-2/TRBV6-3	13	TRBJ2-5	-
TGTGCCAGCAGAAACCAGGGGGGACTCGATGGTTACGAGCAGTACTTC	CASRNQGGLDGYEQYF	-	TRBV2	16	TRBJ2-7	-
TGCAGTGCTAACGACAGGGTGGGAAATGAAAAACTGTTTTTT	CSANDRVGNEKLFF	-	TRBV20-1	14	TRBJ1-4	TRBD1
TGCAGTGCTAGAGACCCTAGCGCTATATCCTACGAGCAGTACTTC	CSARDPSAISYEQYF	few	TRBV20-1	15	TRBJ2-7	-
TGCAGTGCAGAACTAGCGGGGGGGCCCAATGAGCAGTTCTTC	CSAELAGGPNEQFF	-	TRBV20-1	14	TRBJ2-1	TRBD2
TGTGCCAGCAGTTACTCCCCTTACGGGGAGCTGTTTTTT	CASSYSPYGELFF	-	TRBV6-2/TRBV6-3	13	TRBJ2-2	-